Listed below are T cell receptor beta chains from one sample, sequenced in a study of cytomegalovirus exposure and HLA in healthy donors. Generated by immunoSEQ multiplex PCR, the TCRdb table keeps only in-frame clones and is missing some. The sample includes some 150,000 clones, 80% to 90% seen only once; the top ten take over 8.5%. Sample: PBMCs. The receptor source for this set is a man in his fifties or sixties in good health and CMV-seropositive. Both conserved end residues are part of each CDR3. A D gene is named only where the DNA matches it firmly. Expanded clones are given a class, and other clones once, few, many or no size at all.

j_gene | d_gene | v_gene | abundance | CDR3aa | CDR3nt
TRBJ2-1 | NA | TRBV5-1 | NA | CASSFGDSNYNEQFF | TGTGCCAGCAGCTTCGGAGATTCCAACTACAATGAGCAGTTCTTC
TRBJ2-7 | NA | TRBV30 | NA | CAWSATENEQYF | TGTGCCTGGAGTGCTACAGAGAACGAGCAGTACTTC
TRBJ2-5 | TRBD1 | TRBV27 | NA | CASSFSRGLETQYF | TGTGCCAGCAGTTTCTCAAGGGGGCTGGAGACCCAGTACTTC
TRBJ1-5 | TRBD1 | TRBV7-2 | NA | CASTLGQGSQPQHF | TGTGCCAGCACCCTAGGACAGGGGAGTCAGCCCCAGCATTTT
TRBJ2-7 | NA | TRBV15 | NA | CATSTPTGYEQYF | TGTGCCACCAGCACCCCGACCGGGTACGAGCAGTACTTC
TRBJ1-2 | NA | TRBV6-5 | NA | CASSFDSYGYTF | TGTGCCAGCAGCTTTGACAGTTATGGCTACACCTTC
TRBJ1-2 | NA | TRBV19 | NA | CASSPYDEANYGYTF | TGTGCCAGTAGTCCCTACGACGAGGCTAACTATGGCTACACCTTC
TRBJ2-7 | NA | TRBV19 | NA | CASSYRVVSYEQYF | TGTGCCAGTAGTTACCGGGTCGTATCCTACGAGCAGTACTTC
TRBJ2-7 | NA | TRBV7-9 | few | CASSVRDEQYF | TGTGCCAGCAGCGTCCGGGACGAGCAGTACTTC
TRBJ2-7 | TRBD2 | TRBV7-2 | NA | CASSLWSGRITPFNEQYF | TGTGCCAGCAGCTTATGGAGCGGGAGGATTACCCCCTTTAACGAGCAGTACTTC
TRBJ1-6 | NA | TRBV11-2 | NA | CASSLDRKRQPYNSPLHF | TGTGCCAGCAGCTTAGATAGGAAGAGACAGCCGTATAATTCACCCCTCCACTTT
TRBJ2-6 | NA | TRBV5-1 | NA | CASSLQGAAGANGLTF | TGCGCCAGCAGCCTCCAGGGTGCTGCTGGGGCCAACGGCCTGACTTTC
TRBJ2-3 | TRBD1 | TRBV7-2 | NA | CASSLDRGPTLNTQYF | TGTGCCAGCAGCTTAGACAGGGGCCCCACTTTGAATACGCAGTATTTT
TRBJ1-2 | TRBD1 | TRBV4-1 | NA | CASSQDSTGISDGYTF | TGCGCCAGCAGCCAAGATTCGACAGGGATTAGTGATGGCTACACCTTC
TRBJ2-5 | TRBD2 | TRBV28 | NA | CASSHRSSGEETQYF | TGTGCCAGCAGCCATCGGTCTAGCGGGGAGGAGACCCAGTACTTC
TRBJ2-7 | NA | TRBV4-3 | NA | CASSQEIQRSYEQYF | TGCGCCAGCAGCCAAGAGATCCAGCGTTCGTACGAGCAGTACTTC
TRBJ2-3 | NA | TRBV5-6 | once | CASSLLGGVTSTDTQYF | TGTGCCAGCAGCTTGTTGGGCGGGGTAACTAGCACAGATACGCAGTATTTT
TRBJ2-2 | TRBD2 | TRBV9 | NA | CASSVVSGGAGTGELFF | TGTGCCAGCAGCGTAGTATCCGGGGGGGCAGGTACCGGGGAGCTGTTTTTT
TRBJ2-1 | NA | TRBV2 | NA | CASSEVAGYNEQFF | TGTGCCAGCAGTGAAGTGGCAGGTTATAATGAGCAGTTCTTC
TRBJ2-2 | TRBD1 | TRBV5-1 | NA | CASTRTGEGTGELFF | TGCGCCAGCACGCGGACAGGGGAGGGAACCGGGGAGCTGTTTTTT
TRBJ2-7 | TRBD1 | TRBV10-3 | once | CAISAVLGQGNEQYF | TGTGCCATCAGTGCCGTCCTGGGACAGGGGAACGAGCAGTACTTC
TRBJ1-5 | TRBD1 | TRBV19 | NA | CASSIAWGTGVFQPQHF | TGTGCCAGTAGTATAGCTTGGGGGACAGGGGTTTTTCAGCCCCAGCATTTT
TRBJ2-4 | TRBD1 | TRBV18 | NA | CASSPAPGQGQAIQYF | TGTGCCAGCTCACCAGCCCCGGGACAGGGTCAAGCCATTCAGTACTTC
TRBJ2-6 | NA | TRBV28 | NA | CASSGIRSGANVLTF | TGTGCCAGCAGTGGCATCAGATCTGGGGCCAACGTCCTGACTTTC
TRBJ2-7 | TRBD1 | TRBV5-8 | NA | CASSLRQGLTYEQYF | TGTGCCAGCAGCTTACGACAGGGGCTAACCTACGAGCAGTACTTC
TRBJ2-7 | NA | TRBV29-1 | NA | CSARHRAGEQYF | TGCAGCGCGAGGCACAGGGCTGGCGAGCAGTACTTC
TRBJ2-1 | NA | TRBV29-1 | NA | CSVVDTGRGEQFF | TGCAGCGTTGTTGACACCGGTAGGGGTGAGCAGTTCTTC
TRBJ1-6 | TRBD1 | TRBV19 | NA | CASTGTGVDSPLHF | TGTGCCAGTACCGGGACAGGGGTCGATTCACCCCTCCACTTT
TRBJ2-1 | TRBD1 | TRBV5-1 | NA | CASSYPGQHYNEQFF | TGCGCCAGCAGCTACCCGGGACAGCATTACAATGAGCAGTTCTTC
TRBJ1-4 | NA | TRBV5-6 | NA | CASSSSTEGLMRANEKLFF | TGTGCCAGCAGCTCGTCGACTGAGGGATTAATGAGGGCTAATGAAAAACTGTTTTTT
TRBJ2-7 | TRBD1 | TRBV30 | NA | CAWSQQGYEQYF | TGTGCCTGGAGTCAACAGGGGTACGAGCAGTACTTC
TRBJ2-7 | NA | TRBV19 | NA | CATPITGPEQYF | TGTGCCACCCCGATTACAGGGCCCGAGCAGTACTTC
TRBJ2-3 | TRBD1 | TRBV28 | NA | CASDTGQGTDTQYF | TGTGCCAGCGACACCGGACAGGGAACAGATACGCAGTATTTT
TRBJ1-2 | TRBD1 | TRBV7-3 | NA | CASSPGTGGRDRGYTF | TGTGCCAGCAGCCCGGGGACAGGGGGAAGGGATAGAGGCTACACCTTC
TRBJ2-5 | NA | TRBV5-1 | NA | CASSLAPQGSGEQYF | TGCGCCAGCAGCTTAGCCCCCCAGGGATCAGGAGAGCAGTACTTC
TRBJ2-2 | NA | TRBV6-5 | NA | CASRLGGKRTGELFF | TGTGCCAGCAGGCTGGGCGGGAAGAGAACCGGGGAGCTGTTTTTT
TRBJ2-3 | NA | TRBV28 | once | CASTLGGRSVDTQYF | TGTGCCAGCACCCTGGGGGGGCGATCGGTGGATACGCAGTATTTT
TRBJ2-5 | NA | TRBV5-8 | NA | CASSLSRAETQYF | TGTGCCAGCAGCTTGTCCAGGGCCGAGACCCAGTACTTC
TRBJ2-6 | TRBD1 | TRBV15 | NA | CATSRTFSQGAGANVLTF | TGTGCCACCAGCAGAACCTTTTCTCAGGGGGCTGGGGCCAACGTCCTGACTTTC
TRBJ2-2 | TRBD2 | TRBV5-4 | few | CASSSGGGIAGELFF | TGTGCCAGCAGCTCCGGGGGGGGCATCGCCGGGGAGCTGTTTTTT
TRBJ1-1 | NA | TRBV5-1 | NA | CASSLRQAGTEAFF | TGCGCCAGCAGCTTGAGACAGGCGGGCACTGAAGCTTTCTTT
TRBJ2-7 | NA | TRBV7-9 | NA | CASSRTAYEQYF | TGTGCCAGCAGCCGGACAGCCTACGAGCAGTACTTC
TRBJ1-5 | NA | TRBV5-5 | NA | CASSIRVGLGNQPQHF | TGTGCCAGCAGCATCAGGGTCGGGCTAGGCAATCAGCCCCAGCATTTT
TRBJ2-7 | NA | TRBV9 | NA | CASSVAGVGNQYF | TGTGCCAGCAGCGTAGCGGGGGTGGGTAACCAGTACTTC
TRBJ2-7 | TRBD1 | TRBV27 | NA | CASNSYRGLDYEQYF | TGTGCCAGCAACTCATACAGGGGGCTGGACTACGAGCAGTACTTC
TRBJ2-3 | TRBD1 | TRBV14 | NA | CASSQERGRGRRDTQYF | TGTGCCAGCAGCCAAGAAAGAGGCAGGGGGCGAAGAGATACGCAGTATTTT
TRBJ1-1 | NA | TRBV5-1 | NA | CASSLRGQDTEAFF | TGCGCCAGCAGCTTAAGAGGGCAGGACACTGAAGCTTTCTTT
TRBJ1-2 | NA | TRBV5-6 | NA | CASSPQNYPLRYTF | TGTGCCAGCAGCCCTCAGAATTACCCCCTGCGCTACACCTTC
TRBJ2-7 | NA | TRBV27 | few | CASSLTDNYEQYF | TGTGCCAGCAGTTTGACAGACAACTACGAGCAGTACTTC
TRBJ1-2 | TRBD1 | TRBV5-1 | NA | CASSQGQGDGYTF | TGCGCCAGCAGCCAGGGACAGGGGGATGGCTACACCTTC
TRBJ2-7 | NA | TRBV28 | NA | CASPNRDMYPYEQYF | TGTGCCAGCCCTAACCGGGACATGTATCCCTACGAGCAGTACTTC
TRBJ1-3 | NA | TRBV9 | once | CASSVGGAGNTIYF | TGTGCCAGCAGCGTAGGGGGGGCTGGAAACACCATATATTTT
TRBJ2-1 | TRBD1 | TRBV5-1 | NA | CASSLMGQGASEQFF | TGCGCCAGCAGCTTGATGGGACAGGGGGCTAGTGAGCAGTTCTTC
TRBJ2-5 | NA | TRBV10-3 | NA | CAISETGFQETQYF | TGTGCCATCAGTGAGACCGGGTTCCAAGAGACCCAGTACTTC
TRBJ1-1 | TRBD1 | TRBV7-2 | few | CASSLAGQGASTEAFF | TGTGCCAGCAGCTTAGCCGGACAGGGGGCGAGCACTGAAGCTTTCTTT
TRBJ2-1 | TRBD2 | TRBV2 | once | CASRPQLAGVYNEQFF | TGTGCCAGCAGGCCCCAACTAGCGGGGGTATACAATGAGCAGTTCTTC
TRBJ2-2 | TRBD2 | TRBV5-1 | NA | CASSLEAGGTANTGELFF | TGCGCCAGCAGCTTAGAAGCGGGGGGCACGGCGAACACCGGGGAGCTGTTTTTT
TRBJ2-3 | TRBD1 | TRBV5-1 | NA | CASSLGGQGFTDTQYF | TGCGCCAGCAGCTTGGGGGGACAGGGGTTCACAGATACGCAGTATTTT
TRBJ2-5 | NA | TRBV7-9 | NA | CASSPEGWEYQETQYF | TGTGCCAGCAGTCCGGAAGGATGGGAGTACCAAGAGACCCAGTACTTC